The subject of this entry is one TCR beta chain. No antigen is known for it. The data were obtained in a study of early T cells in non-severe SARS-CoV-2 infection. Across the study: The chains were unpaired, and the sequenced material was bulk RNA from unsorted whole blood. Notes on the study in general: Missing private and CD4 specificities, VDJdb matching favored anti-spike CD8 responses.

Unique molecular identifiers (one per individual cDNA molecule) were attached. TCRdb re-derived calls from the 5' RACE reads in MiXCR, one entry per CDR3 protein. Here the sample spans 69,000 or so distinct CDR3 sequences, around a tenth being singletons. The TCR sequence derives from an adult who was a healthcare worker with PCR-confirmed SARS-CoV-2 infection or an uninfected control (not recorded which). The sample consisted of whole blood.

CDR3 coding DNA: TGTGCCAGCAGCTCGACCGCCTCGGGCATTCAGTACTTC. It codes for CASSSTASGIQYF. J is TRBJ2-4 and V is TRBV7-9; D remains ambiguous. Germline loops: CDR1 SEHNR, CDR2 FQNEAQ (reference sequence). Trimming took off 4 bases at V and 9 bases at J, with 13 bases between the two ends. This CDR3 region has 13 residues.